The 16 T cell receptor beta chains listed next were all sequenced from one sample in a study of metastatic and nonmetastatic thyroid tumors. Every patient underwent thyroid surgery untreated. MiXCR re-clonotyped the PCR reads for TCRdb. The sample lists 30,000 or so clones, 23% occurring once. Sequencing input: blood. The source of these receptors is a female donor with papillary thyroid cancer or a benign thyroid nodule (not recorded which). Some clones in this sample may be carry-over from other donors' samples.

This clone was counted ten times or more. The chain joins TRBV11-2 to TRBJ2-1; 10 bases align to TRBD2. The germline V gene encodes CDR1 SGHAT and CDR2 FQNNGV. The CDR3 covers 15 residues. V shed 3 bases, J shed 4 bases, and the junction held 3 bases outside the gene matches. CDR3: CASSFTSGEYNEQFF. In DNA form, the CDR3 reads TGTGCCAGCAGCTTTACTAGCGGGGAATACAATGAGCAGTTCTTC.

This chain connects TRBV30 to TRBJ2-2; 8 bases are a match to TRBD2. V shed 3 bases and J 6 bases; nucleotides not matched to a gene: 6. Germline V gene lookup returns CDR1 GTSNPN and CDR2 SVGIG (reference sequence). The CDR3 spans 14 residues. The CDR3 sequence is CAWRPGGVPGELFF. Here the CDR3 DNA reads TGTGCCTGGAGGCCGGGGGGGGTGCCCGGGGAGCTGTTTTTT.

This clone appeared many times. The chain has TRBV4-1 and TRBJ2-7, with a tentative D call TRBD2 (6 bases). The CDR3 is made up of 15 amino acids. V was shortened by 0 bases and J by 0 bases, with 9 bases between the two germline ends. Germline V CDR1 and CDR2: MGHRA, YSYEKL. CDR3: CASSQEGGHSYEQYF. The CDR3 DNA sequence: TGCGCCAGCAGCCAAGAGGGGGGTCACTCCTACGAGCAGTACTTC.

By share, this clone ranks as medium-sized. The V call is TRBV20-1, the J call TRBJ2-1, with 11 bases matching TRBD2. The V and J ends lost 1 base and 4 bases, in that order; junction bases with no gene match: 0. Germline V gene data show CDR1 as DFQATT and CDR2 as SNEGSKA (reference sequence). CDR3 size: 14 residues. DNA for the CDR3: TGCAGTGCTAGAGGACTAGCGGGGTACAATGAGCAGTTCTTC. Amino acid sequence: CSARGLAGYNEQFF.

As concerns this clone: One end of the junction fails to match germline, which may point to a read error. V is TRBV7-9 and J is TRBJ2-5; 7 nucleotides line up with TRBD1. This CDR3 is 14 amino acids long. CDR1 and CDR2 from the germline V gene are SEHNR and FQNEAQ (reference sequence). The CDR3 reads CASSPTGIQESQYF. The CDR3 region has the DNA TGTGCCAGCAGTCCGACAGGGATTCAAGAGAGCCAGTACTTC.

Remarks on this clone: One junction end disagrees with the germline gene, perhaps due to a read error. The sample contains more than one DNA sequence encoding this CDR3. The CDR3 nucleotides read TGCGCCAGCAGTCCCCGGGGCGGGGATACGATCCATGGCTACACCTTC. Amino acids: CASSPRGGDTIHGYTF. The chain employs TRBV11-1 and TRBJ1-2, with D perhaps matching TRBD1 (5 bases). The CDR3 is made up of 16 amino acids. CDR1 is SGHAT and CDR2 is FQDESV in the germline V gene (reference sequence).

This clone has more than one count but fewer than ten. The rearrangement links TRBV6-1 to TRBJ2-2; D call uncertain. The CDR3 runs to 13 residues. Germline CDR1 and CDR2: MNHNS and SASEGT. V shed 1 base and J shed 3 bases, with 3 bases lying between them. In DNA, the CDR3 is TGTGCCAGCAGTGAAGAATACACCGGGGAGCTGTTTTTT. It yields the protein CASSEEYTGELFF.

In this sample, this clone turned up many times. This clone may be a read error of a much larger clone one base away. The rearrangement uses TRBV28 and TRBJ2-4; no reliable D call. V dropped 5 bases and J dropped 0 bases, with 11 bases sitting between them. The V gene's germline CDR1 is MDHEN and CDR2 SYDVKM. The CDR3 has 15 residues. CDR3 DNA sequence: TGTGCCAGCAGTCCCCCCAGTTTAGCCAAAAACATTCAGTACTTC. Translation gives CASSPPSLAKNIQYF.

The genes are TRBV20-1 and TRBJ2-7; perhaps TRBD2 as D (5 bases). CDR3 size: 14 residues. Germline V gives CDR1 DFQATT, CDR2 SNEGSKA (reference sequence). Trimming shortened V by 3 bases and J by 3 bases, and 15 bases separated the two germline ends. The CDR3 DNA is TGCAGTGCTAGGGGCTCAGGAGCGGTCTACGAGCAGTACTTC. It yields the protein CSARGSGAVYEQYF.

By its share, this clone is medium-sized. The CDR3 nucleotides are TGTGCCAGCAGTCCCCGGGGGATGAGGAATCAGCCCCAGCATTTT. Protein: CASSPRGMRNQPQHF. The gene calls are TRBV6-1 and TRBJ1-5, with TRBD1 as a possible D gene (5 bases). Germline values: CDR1 MNHNS, CDR2 SASEGT. The CDR3 sequence is 15 residues long. The ends were cut back, 5 bases at V and 4 bases at J, with 15 bases in the middle.

This clone was recorded at least ten times. The chain uses TRBV6-4 and TRBJ2-1; 7 nucleotides align to TRBD2. Unmatched junction bases numbered 7, after V lost 4 bases and J lost 4 bases. Germline V gives CDR1 MRHNA, CDR2 SNTAGT. This CDR3 has 15 residues. DNA for the CDR3: TGTGCCAGCAGTGTAGGCGGGGGTCGTTACAATGAGCAGTTCTTC. It yields the protein CASSVGGGRYNEQFF.

Relative to its sample, this clone is medium-sized (0.01 to 0.1%). The chain joins TRBV7-3 to TRBJ2-7; 9 bases line up with TRBD1. Germline values: CDR1 SGHTA, CDR2 FQGTGA. V lost 0 bases, J lost 5 bases, and 11 bases stayed unmatched. The CDR3 runs 17 residues. The CDR3 is CASSLTDRGDYNDEQYF. The CDR3, as DNA: TGTGCCAGCAGCTTAACGGACAGGGGCGATTATAACGACGAGCAGTACTTC.

This clone was seen many times. The chain joins TRBV12-3 or TRBV12-4 to TRBJ2-3; 10 positions agree with TRBD2. V trimming: 5 bases; J trimming: 4 bases; junction bases outside the gene matches: 15. The CDR3 spans 18 residues. The CDR3 is CASSPWGEPSGSPDTQYF. The CDR3 DNA sequence: TGTGCCAGCAGTCCGTGGGGGGAGCCTAGCGGGAGCCCAGATACGCAGTATTTT.

This clone was seen only a few times. V and J are TRBV15 and TRBJ2-7; D gene ambiguous. Looked up from germline, CDR1 is LNHNV and CDR2 is YYDKDF (reference sequence). V was clipped by 11 bases and J by 6 bases, with 11 bases between them. The CDR3 sequence is 10 residues long. CDR3 region: CAPLGGEQYF. DNA for the CDR3: TGTGCCCCTCTCGGCGGCGAGCAGTACTTC.

This clone was seen once. The rearrangement links TRBV3-1 to TRBJ2-7, with 10 nucleotides matching TRBD1. The CDR3 is 14 amino acids. Trimming took 2 bases from V and 7 from J; bases not matched to a gene: 5. In germline, CDR1 is LGHDT, CDR2 YNNKEL (reference sequence). For the CDR3, the DNA is TGTGCCAGCAGCCAACCCAGGACAGGGGGAGAGCAGTACTTC. It codes for CASSQPRTGGEQYF.

The chain is built from TRBV20-1 and TRBJ1-4, with D tentatively TRBD1 (6 bases). V was pared by 2 bases and J by 8 bases, with 18 bases between. The CDR3 is 15 residues long. Germline V lookup: CDR1 DFQATT, CDR2 SNEGSKA (reference sequence). The CDR3 region is CSARPIGDIQEKLFF. In DNA, the CDR3 is TGCAGTGCTAGACCTATAGGGGACATCCAAGAAAAACTGTTTTTT.